Below are 27 T cell receptor beta chains sequenced from a single sample in a study of a mutant IDH1 vaccine in newly diagnosed glioma. Described time point: week 47, end of study. Every single dose of the vaccine, 300 ug of mutant IDH1 20-mer peptide, came with topical imiquimod. TCRdb's table, derived via immunoSEQ multiplex PCR, lists solely in-frame clones and lacks some. Of 77,000 or so clones listed, roughly four fifths were seen once; the top ten hold 5.2%. No cognate antigen is known for these TCRs. This material consisted of PBMCs, taken from a glioma patient whose treatment included an IDH1 peptide vaccine. The source of these receptors is a middle-aged man with glioma.

The rearrangement joins TRBV29-1 to TRBJ2-7; 9 nucleotides line up with TRBD2. Germline V lookup: CDR1 SQVTM, CDR2 ANQGSEA. The CDR3 spans 11 residues. V trimming: 6 bases; J trimming: 5 bases; junction bases outside the gene matches: 2. CDR3 amino acids: CSVTSGNEQYF. CDR3 DNA sequence: TGCAGCGTGACTAGCGGAAACGAGCAGTACTTC.

The chain is built from TRBV19 and TRBJ2-1; D gene ambiguous. The CDR3 is 17 amino acids. The germline CDR1 and CDR2 sequences are LNHDA and SQIVND (reference sequence). V lost 0 bases and J lost 7, with 19 bases in between. The CDR3 DNA reads as TGTGCCAGTAGTATAGATCCCCCCGGGTTAGCAGTAAATGAGCAGTTCTTC. Protein sequence: CASSIDPPGLAVNEQFF.

The rearrangement joins TRBV6-1 to TRBJ2-7, with D unresolved. CDR1 and CDR2 (germline): MNHNS, SASEGT. The CDR3 runs to 13 residues. Trimming removed 6 bases from V and 4 bases from J, with 13 bases in between. The CDR3 reads CASSLAMRYEQYF. DNA of the CDR3: TGTGCCAGCAGCCTCGCAATGCGGTACGAGCAGTACTTC.

The J gene is TRBJ1-2, the V gene TRBV30; D unresolved. V was trimmed by 0 bases and J by 5 bases, leaving 13 bases between them. Germline CDR1 GTSNPN, CDR2 SVGIG (reference sequence). CDR3 length equals 14 residues. The chain's CDR3 is CAWSVLILWYGYTF. The CDR3 nucleotides are TGTGCCTGGAGTGTTTTGATCCTGTGGTATGGCTACACCTTC.

The chain carries TRBV7-8 and TRBJ2-7; D tentatively fits TRBD1 or TRBD2 (5 bases each). V lost 2 bases, J lost 6 bases, and 14 bases lay in between. The CDR3 is 14 residues long. Germline CDR1 SGHVS, CDR2 FQNEAQ. CDR3 nucleotides: TGTGCCAGCAGCTTAAAAGATCAGGGACGCGAGCAGTACTTC. Residues: CASSLKDQGREQYF.

This chain uses TRBV6-5 with TRBJ1-3; a weak D match, TRBD1 (5 bases). CDR1 is MNHEY, CDR2 SVGAGI, per germline. CDR3 size: 15 residues. Trimming removed 5 bases at V and 0 bases at J, with 11 bases between. The CDR3 DNA reads TGTGCCAGCAGTCCGGACACCCGCTCTGGAAACACCATATATTTT. It yields the protein CASSPDTRSGNTIYF.

The chain links TRBV9 to TRBJ2-7; 7 nucleotides line up with TRBD2. V dropped 4 bases and J dropped 3; count of bases not matched to a gene: 7. The CDR3 consists of 14 residues. The germline gives CDR1 SGDLS, CDR2 YYNGEE. DNA of the CDR3: TGTGCCAGCAGCCCCACCGGGACTAACTACGAGCAGTACTTC. Residues: CASSPTGTNYEQYF.

This clone was seen more than once but under ten times. Other DNA sequences within the sample encode an identical CDR3. The chain recombines TRBV25-1 with TRBJ2-7, with D possibly TRBD1 on 5 matching bases. The CDR3 totals 12 residues. V gave up 4 bases and J gave up 3 bases, with 7 bases separating them. CDR1 and CDR2 (germline): MGHDK, SYGVNS. The CDR3 loop reads CASSAQGYEQYF. The CDR3 nucleotides read TGTGCCAGCAGTGCCCAGGGCTACGAGCAGTACTTC.

This clone was picked up a small number of times. The chain has TRBV7-2 and TRBJ1-5, with TRBD1 matching 8 bases. V lost 1 base and J lost 3; bases outside the gene matches: 5. Germline CDR1 is SGHTA and CDR2 is FQGNSA. The CDR3 runs to 16 residues. Here the CDR3 DNA reads TGTGCCAGCAGCTTAGACCAGGACAGGGACAATCAGCCCCAGCATTTT. Translation gives CASSLDQDRDNQPQHF. The whole variable domain, remainder taken from reference TRBV7-2 and TRBJ1-5, is GAGVSQSPSNKVTEKGKDVELRCDPISGHTALYWYRQSLGQGLEFLIYFQGNSAPDKSGLPSDRFSAERTGGSVSTLTIQRTQQEDSAVYLCASSLDQDRDNQPQHFGDGTRLSIL.

This clone occurred a few times. The rearrangement uses TRBV10-2 and TRBJ1-4; the match to TRBD1 covers 8 bases. The CDR3 extends over 16 amino acids. After removal of 2 bases from V and 4 bases from J, the junction contained 6 bases not matched to a gene. Per the germline V gene, CDR1 is WSHSY and CDR2 is SAAADI. This CDR3 reads CASSETRTGNNEKLFF. For the CDR3, the DNA is TGCGCCAGCAGTGAGACCAGGACAGGGAATAATGAAAAACTGTTTTTT.

CDR3 sequence: CASSVGGTEAYEQYF. DNA of the CDR3: TGTGCCAGCAGCGTAGGGGGGACGGAAGCCTACGAGCAGTACTTC. This chain uses TRBV9 with TRBJ2-7, with D perhaps assigned TRBD1 or TRBD2 (5 bases each). Germline V CDR1 and CDR2: SGDLS, YYNGEE. CDR3 length: 15 residues. Trimming took 0 bases from V and 2 from J, leaving 12 bases between them.

The V and J genes are TRBV21-1 and TRBJ2-7; the table calls TRBD1, which could not be checked here. TRBV21-1 is annotated as a pseudogene. CDR3 length: 20 residues. This chain's CDR3 is CASSSRGTGDGLRSSYEQYF. The CDR3 DNA follows: TGTGCCAGCAGCAGCCGGGGGACAGGGGATGGGCTGCGGTCCTCCTACGAGCAGTACTTC.

This clone was seen only once. The chain is built from TRBV7-9 and TRBJ2-3, with 8 bases lining up with TRBD2. V shed 1 base and J 5 bases; nucleotides not matched to a gene: 2. The CDR3 has 14 residues. Looked up from germline, CDR1 is SEHNR and CDR2 is FQNEAQ (reference sequence). This chain's CDR3 is CASSLGLAGDTQYF. CDR3 coding DNA: TGTGCCAGCAGCTTAGGCCTAGCGGGAGATACGCAGTATTTT.

By its share, this clone is medium-sized. The chain uses TRBV11-2 and TRBJ2-7; D call uncertain. V was cut by 1 base and J by 5 bases, with 15 bases left in between. The germline V gene has CDR1 SGHAT and CDR2 FQNNGV. The CDR3 runs 15 residues. CDR3: CASSLGVYRFNEQYF. In DNA form, the CDR3 reads TGTGCCAGCAGCTTAGGTGTCTACAGATTCAACGAGCAGTACTTC.

CDR3 sequence (DNA): TGTGCCAGCAGTAAATGGCAGGGCTCATTCGGCGAGCAGTACTTC. Its protein product is CASSKWQGSFGEQYF. The V gene is TRBV27, the J gene TRBJ2-7, with a tentative D call TRBD1 (5 bases). V was shortened by 5 bases and J by 6 bases, with 20 bases between the two germline ends. CDR1 and CDR2 (germline): MNHEY, SMNVEV (reference sequence). The CDR3 sequence is 15 residues long.

The chain employs TRBV11-2 and TRBJ1-1; D gene unclear. Deletions cut 1 base from V and 5 bases from J, with 11 bases between. The CDR3 is made up of 14 amino acids. CDR1 is SGHAT, CDR2 FQNNGV, per germline. CDR3 nucleotides: TGTGCCAGCAGCTTAGTTGGCGGGGTAACTGAAGCTTTCTTT. Translation gives CASSLVGGVTEAFF.

The V and J genes are TRBV6-6 and TRBJ2-3, with 9 positions matching TRBD2. CDR3 length: 15 amino acids. With V trimmed by 4 bases and J by 3 bases, 5 bases remained unmatched. CDR1 and CDR2 (germline): MNHNY, SVGAGI (reference sequence). CDR3 coding DNA: TGTGCCAGCAGTTTACTAGCGGGTGGTACAGATACGCAGTATTTT. It specifies CASSLLAGGTDTQYF.

J is TRBJ1-1 and V is TRBV27; D unresolved. CDR3 size: 13 residues. The V gene lost 2 bases and the J gene lost 1 base, with 5 bases spanning the gap. Per the germline V gene, CDR1 is MNHEY and CDR2 is SMNVEV (reference sequence). Here the CDR3 DNA reads TGTGCCAGCAGTTTAGCCGAGAACACTGAAGCTTTCTTT. Protein sequence: CASSLAENTEAFF.

V and J are TRBV5-1 and TRBJ2-3, with D perhaps matching TRBD1 (6 bases). CDR3 length equals 13 residues. Germline-derived CDR1 and CDR2 are SGHRS and YFSETQ. Trimming shortened V by 4 bases and J by 11 bases, and 17 bases separated the two germline ends. The CDR3 bases are TGCGCCAGCAGCCCCCTCGGGGACAAGGGGCAGTATTTT. This translates into CASSPLGDKGQYF.

The chain carries TRBV7-2 and TRBJ2-5; D is undetermined. CDR1 is SGHTA and CDR2 is FQGNSA in the germline V gene. V was trimmed by 5 bases and J by 10 bases, leaving 11 bases between them. The CDR3 contains 11 residues. CDR3 nucleotide sequence: TGTGCCAGCAGCCAGACGGTGGACCAGTACTTC. Amino acids: CASSQTVDQYF.

In the case of this clone: Other DNA sequences in the sample encode the same CDR3. V usage is TRBV6-5 and J usage is TRBJ2-2; no firm D call. Per the germline V gene, CDR1 is MNHEY and CDR2 is SVGAGI. The CDR3 sequence is 14 residues long. Trimming stripped 2 bases from V and 2 bases from J, with 6 bases between. The CDR3 sequence is CASSYGGNTGELFF. For the CDR3, the DNA is TGTGCCAGCAGTTACGGTGGAAACACCGGGGAGCTGTTTTTT.

The V and J genes are TRBV4-1 and TRBJ2-1, with 11 bases matching TRBD1. V lost 4 bases, J lost 9 bases, and 8 bases stayed unmatched. The germline V gene has CDR1 MGHRA and CDR2 YSYEKL. This CDR3 spans 15 amino acids. This CDR3 is CASSPTGQGDGEQFF. CDR3 sequence (DNA): TGCGCCAGCAGCCCAACGGGACAGGGGGACGGTGAGCAGTTCTTC.

This clone was detected only a few times. This sequence joins TRBV27 and TRBJ1-5, with no clear D. CDR1 is MNHEY, CDR2 SMNVEV, per germline (reference sequence). The CDR3 length is 14 residues. Between the trimmed V and J ends, which lost 6 bases and 0 bases, there was a span of 9 bases. The CDR3 nucleotides are TGTGCCAGCAGCCGATTTTATAGCAATCAGCCCCAGCATTTT. Its protein product is CASSRFYSNQPQHF.

The chain joins TRBV5-1 to TRBJ2-3; perhaps TRBD2 as D (7 bases). Germline assignment: CDR1 SGHRS and CDR2 YFSETQ. V shed 1 base and J shed 2 bases, with 11 bases lying between them. This CDR3 is 15 amino acids long. In DNA, the CDR3 is TGCGCCAGCAGCTTGCGCCGGGGGGCCACAGATACGCAGTATTTT. Encoded protein: CASSLRRGATDTQYF.

The genes are TRBV4-3 and TRBJ1-1; the D gene is possibly TRBD1 (5 bases). CDR3 size: 14 residues. Germline CDR1 LGHNA, CDR2 YSLEER. The ends were cut back, 4 bases at V and 5 bases at J, with 14 bases in the middle. CDR3 sequence reads: CASSPTVGRTEAFF. CDR3 nucleotides: TGCGCCAGCAGCCCCACGGTGGGGCGGACTGAAGCTTTCTTT.

This sequence joins TRBV19 and TRBJ1-3; 8 positions agree with TRBD1. CDR3 length equals 13 residues. Germline V gene sequence: CDR1 LNHDA, CDR2 SQIVND (reference sequence). V lost 7 bases and J lost 5; bases outside the gene matches: 4. This CDR3 is CASTRGQRNTIYF. For the CDR3, the DNA is TGTGCCAGTACCAGGGGGCAACGAAACACCATATATTTT.

This chain links TRBV27 with TRBJ2-3; no definite D call. The CDR3 has 13 residues. CDR1 MNHEY and CDR2 SMNVEV come from the germline V gene (reference sequence). V was cut by 4 bases and J by 2 bases, with 7 bases left in between. The CDR3 DNA reads TGTGCCAGCAGTTGGTTCCCCACAGATACGCAGTATTTT. Its protein is CASSWFPTDTQYF.